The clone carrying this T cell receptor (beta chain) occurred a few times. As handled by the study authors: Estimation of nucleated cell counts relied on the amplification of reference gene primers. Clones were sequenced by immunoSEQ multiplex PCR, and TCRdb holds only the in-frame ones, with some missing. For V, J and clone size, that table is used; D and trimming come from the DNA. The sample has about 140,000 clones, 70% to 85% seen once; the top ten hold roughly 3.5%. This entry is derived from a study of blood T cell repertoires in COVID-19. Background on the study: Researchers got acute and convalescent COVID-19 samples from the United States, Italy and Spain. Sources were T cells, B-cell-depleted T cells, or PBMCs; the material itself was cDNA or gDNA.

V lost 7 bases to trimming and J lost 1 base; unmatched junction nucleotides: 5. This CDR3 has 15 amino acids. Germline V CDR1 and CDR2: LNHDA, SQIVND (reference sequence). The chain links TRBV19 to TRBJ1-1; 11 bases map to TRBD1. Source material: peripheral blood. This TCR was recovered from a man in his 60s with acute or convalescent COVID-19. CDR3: CASTRDRGWNTEAFF. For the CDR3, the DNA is TGTGCCAGTACTCGGGACAGGGGGTGGAACACTGAAGCTTTCTTT.